This T cell receptor beta chain appears in the sequencing data of a study of T cells in Graves' hyperthyroidism and ophthalmopathy. This clonotype was observed at least ten times. The ends were cut back, 5 bases at V and 6 bases at J, with 10 bases in the middle. The CDR3 spans 13 residues. RNA transcripts gave rise to amplified TCR beta CDR3 regions. The HTBI primer set drove a first-round RT-PCR of the TCR CDR3. TCRdb called the multiplex PCR reads again in MiXCR, with one record for every CDR3 protein. This sample has 600,000 to 800,000 distinct CDR3 sequences; roughly a third occur once, and the top ten carry around 30%.

This TCR was recovered from a woman aged 40 to 49 with Graves' hyperthyroidism. V is TRBV12-3 or TRBV12-4 and J is TRBJ2-2; D might be TRBD2 (5 bases). Sequenced material: blood. CDR3 region: CASSTTAAGELFF. The CDR3 nucleotides are TGTGCCAGCAGTACCACAGCGGCCGGGGAGCTGTTTTTT.